Following are 26 T cell receptor beta chains from one sample sequenced in a study of cytomegalovirus exposure and HLA in healthy donors. Vbeta (60) and Jbeta (13) primers were used in the PCR. The repertoire was sequenced with immunoSEQ multiplex PCR; TCRdb's copy has only in-frame clones and lacks some. The top ten hold about 1% of the sample, which has around 190,000 clones, approximately 90% seen once. Specimen: PBMCs. All receptors come from a boy between 2 and 10 years old in good health and CMV-seronegative.

V usage is TRBV5-1 and J usage is TRBJ1-2; TRBD1 is a possible D gene (5 bases). The CDR3 is 15 residues long. V was pared by 4 bases and J by 2 bases, with 15 bases between. In germline, CDR1 is SGHRS, CDR2 YFSETQ. The CDR3 coding sequence is TGCGCCAGCAGCCCAGTAGGGGTCGGGAACTATGGCTACACCTTC. Its translation: CASSPVGVGNYGYTF. The full variable domain, rest sourced from reference TRBV5-1 and TRBJ1-2, is KAGVTQTPRYLIKTRGQQVTLSCSPISGHRSVSWYQQTPGQGLQFLFEYFSETQRNKGNFPGRFSGRQFSNSRSEMNVSTLELGDSALYLCASSPVGVGNYGYTFGSGTRLTVV.

This chain uses TRBV6-5 with TRBJ2-3, with a possible D match to TRBD2 (6 bases). Germline loops: CDR1 MNHEY, CDR2 SVGAGI. The V gene lost 2 bases and the J gene lost 9 bases, with 21 bases spanning the gap. The CDR3 extends over 16 amino acids. CDR3 sequence (DNA): TGTGCCAGCAGTTACGTTTCGGGCGGGAAAAGCGAAACGCAGTATTTT. It yields the protein CASSYVSGGKSETQYF.

The V call is TRBV5-1, the J call TRBJ2-7; TRBD1 is a possible D gene (5 bases). Per germline, CDR1 SGHRS and CDR2 YFSETQ. The CDR3 length is 15 residues. Trimming pared 0 bases from V and 7 bases from J, leaving 17 bases between. CDR3 loop: CASSLGVHPREEQYF. The CDR3 nucleotides read TGCGCCAGCAGCTTGGGTGTTCACCCCAGGGAAGAGCAGTACTTC.

The V gene is TRBV4-2, the J gene TRBJ2-1; 10 bases agree with TRBD2. Per germline, CDR1 LGHNA and CDR2 YNFKEQ. CDR3 length: 17 amino acids. V shed 4 bases and J 2 bases; nucleotides not matched to a gene: 8. DNA of the CDR3: TGTGCCAGCAGCCTCGTAGCGGGGGGACAAACCTACAATGAGCAGTTCTTC. Amino acids: CASSLVAGGQTYNEQFF.

The V gene is TRBV5-6, the J gene TRBJ2-7; 11 nucleotides match TRBD2. Losses at the gene ends were 4 bases for V and 3 bases for J; bases not matched to a gene: 9. The V gene's germline CDR1 is SGHDT and CDR2 YYEEEE. This CDR3 is 16 amino acids long. The CDR3 nucleotides read TGTGCCAGCAGCACCGGGACTAGCGGTGTGCTCTACGAGCAGTACTTC. This codes for CASSTGTSGVLYEQYF. Looking up the rest from reference TRBV5-6 and TRBJ2-7 gives the full variable domain: DAGVTQSPTHLIKTRGQQVTLRCSPKSGHDTVSWYQQALGQGPQFIFQYYEEEERQRGNFPDRFSGHQFPNYSSELNVNALLLGDSALYLCASSTGTSGVLYEQYFGPGTRLTVT.

V usage is TRBV6-1 and J usage is TRBJ2-1; TRBD1 agrees at 8 bases. Germline V gene sequence: CDR1 MNHNS, CDR2 SASEGT. J was trimmed by 8 bases and V by 8 bases; bases with no gene match: 2. The CDR3 sequence is 11 residues long. The DNA of the CDR3 is TGTGCCAGCCTACAGGGGGATGAGCAGTTCTTC. It yields the protein CASLQGDEQFF.

The V gene is TRBV7-6, the J gene TRBJ2-1; D is unclear. The CDR3 is 16 amino acids. CDR1 and CDR2 (germline): SGHVS, FNYEAQ. With 5 bases removed from V and 2 bases from J, the gap between germline ends came to 16 bases. CDR3 DNA: TGTGCCAGCAGCAACCTCTCTAGGATGCCCTACAATGAGCAGTTCTTC. It codes for CASSNLSRMPYNEQFF.

The chain uses TRBV12-5 and TRBJ1-1; D remains ambiguous. The CDR3 consists of 13 residues. V dropped 3 bases and J dropped 5 bases, with 10 bases sitting between them. Germline CDR1 LGHNT, CDR2 FRNRAP. This CDR3 reads CASGLEGGTEAFF. CDR3 DNA sequence: TGTGCTAGTGGTTTAGAGGGCGGGACTGAAGCTTTCTTT.

DNA for the CDR3: TGTGCCAGCTCACCGGACAGGATAAGCTATGGCTACACCTTC. It codes for CASSPDRISYGYTF. V gene TRBV18 combines with J gene TRBJ1-2; 7 nucleotides align to TRBD1. J was trimmed by 4 bases and V by 3 bases; bases with no gene match: 5. The germline V gene encodes CDR1 KGHSH and CDR2 LQKENI. The CDR3 extends over 14 amino acids.

This chain connects TRBV28 to TRBJ2-7, with TRBD2 as a possible D gene (6 bases). Trimming removed 4 bases at V and 4 bases at J, with 23 bases between. Germline CDR1 MDHEN, CDR2 SYDVKM. This CDR3 has 17 amino acids. DNA for the CDR3: TGTGCCAGCAGTTCATTCCGCACCCGGGGGATGGGGTACGAGCAGTACTTC. Protein: CASSSFRTRGMGYEQYF.

This sequence joins TRBV27 and TRBJ1-4; 7 bases align to TRBD1. The germline V gene encodes CDR1 MNHEY and CDR2 SMNVEV (reference sequence). The CDR3 sequence is 17 residues long. The ends lost 5 bases at V and 1 base at J; junction bases unmatched: 10. CDR3 protein: CASSPSGQPKTNEKLFF. DNA of the CDR3: TGTGCCAGCAGTCCCTCGGGACAGCCCAAAACTAATGAAAAACTGTTTTTT.

CDR3 loop: CASSSRLAGVGDTQYF. The CDR3 DNA reads as TGTGCCAGCAGTTCTCGACTAGCGGGAGTGGGAGATACGCAGTATTTT. The chain couples TRBV28 to TRBJ2-3; 12 bases align to TRBD2. The ends lost 4 bases at V and 5 bases at J; junction bases unmatched: 7. CDR1 and CDR2 (germline): MDHEN, SYDVKM. The CDR3 covers 16 residues. Full variable domain (outside the CDR3, taken from reference TRBV28 and TRBJ2-3): DVKVTQSSRYLVKRTGEKVFLECVQDMDHENMFWYRQDPGLGLRLIYFSYDVKMKEKGDIPEGYSVSREKKERFSLILESASTNQTSMYLCASSSRLAGVGDTQYFGPGTRLTVL.

This sequence joins TRBV6-1 and TRBJ1-5; 8 positions agree with TRBD1. The CDR3 sequence is 15 residues long. Trimming removed 5 bases from V and 4 bases from J; junction bases left unmatched: 7. Germline assignment: CDR1 MNHNS and CDR2 SASEGT. CDR3 protein: CASSIRGPGNQPQHF. DNA of the CDR3: TGTGCCAGCAGTATCAGGGGGCCGGGGAATCAGCCCCAGCATTTT.

This sequence joins TRBV6-1 and TRBJ1-4, with 9 positions matching TRBD1. This CDR3 has 13 amino acids. The germline V gene encodes CDR1 MNHNS and CDR2 SASEGT. The ends lost 8 bases at V and 7 bases at J; junction bases unmatched: 5. Written as DNA, the CDR3 is TGTGCCAGCCGCGACAGGGGGAGTGAAAAACTGTTTTTT. This encodes CASRDRGSEKLFF.

The CDR3 DNA follows: TGTGCCAGCAGTTTGAGGGCTAGCACAGATACGCAGTATTTT. Its protein is CASSLRASTDTQYF. The chain employs TRBV27 and TRBJ2-3, with D tentatively TRBD2 (5 bases). The germline V gene has CDR1 MNHEY and CDR2 SMNVEV (reference sequence). Trimming pared 3 bases from V and 0 bases from J, leaving 7 bases between. The CDR3 is 14 amino acids.

This chain joins TRBV5-1 and TRBJ1-6; 10 nucleotides agree with TRBD1. The CDR3 is made up of 18 amino acids. V lost 2 bases and J lost 5; bases outside the gene matches: 10. The germline V gene has CDR1 SGHRS and CDR2 YFSETQ. Written as DNA, the CDR3 is TGCGCCAGCAGCTTATCCGGGACAGGGGCCACAAATAATTCACCCCTCCACTTT. This sequence encodes CASSLSGTGATNNSPLHF.

The genes are TRBV7-2 and TRBJ1-4, with unresolved D. The CDR3 consists of 15 residues. With 2 bases removed from V and 11 bases from J, the gap between germline ends came to 18 bases. Germline V gives CDR1 SGHTA, CDR2 FQGNSA. The DNA of the CDR3 is TGTGCCAGCAGCTTACCGTCCAGTGCCCCGAGGAAACTGTTTTTT. Its protein is CASSLPSSAPRKLFF.

The chain has TRBV6-6 and TRBJ1-2; the D gene is possibly TRBD1 (6 bases). The ends were cut back, 6 bases at V and 3 bases at J, with 14 bases in the middle. This CDR3 spans 14 amino acids. The V gene's germline CDR1 is MNHNY and CDR2 SVGAGI (reference sequence). Written as DNA, the CDR3 is TGTGCCAGCAGGGACAGCTTTCGGTACTATGGCTACACCTTC. This codes for CASRDSFRYYGYTF.

The chain combines TRBV7-9 with TRBJ1-1; D is uncertain. CDR3 length: 12 residues. V was cut by 5 bases and J by 11 bases, with 15 bases left in between. Germline V lookup: CDR1 SEHNR, CDR2 FQNEAQ (reference sequence). The CDR3: CASSPEALGAFF. CDR3 nucleotide sequence: TGTGCCAGCAGCCCCGAAGCCCTAGGTGCTTTCTTT.

The chain is built from TRBV7-3 and TRBJ2-2; 8 bases fit TRBD1. Germline CDR1 SGHTA, CDR2 FQGTGA. J gave up 1 base and V 4 bases, and 5 bases lay outside the gene matches. The CDR3 runs to 16 residues. This CDR3 is CASSSQGAKNTGELFF. CDR3 sequence (DNA): TGTGCCAGCAGCTCGCAGGGGGCCAAGAACACCGGGGAGCTGTTTTTT. Looking up the rest from reference TRBV7-3 and TRBJ2-2 gives the full variable domain: GAGVSQTPSNKVTEKGKYVELRCDPISGHTALYWYRQSLGQGPEFLIYFQGTGAADDSGLPNDRFFAVRPEGSVSTLKIQRTERGDSAVYLCASSSQGAKNTGELFFGEGSRLTVL.

The chain links TRBV5-6 to TRBJ2-5; 12 bases align to TRBD2. Looked up from germline, CDR1 is SGHDT and CDR2 is YYEEEE. V was clipped by 1 base and J by 2 bases; unmatched bases: 6. The CDR3 is 17 amino acids. The CDR3 here is CASSLLTSGRDQETQYF. The DNA for the CDR3 is TGTGCCAGCAGCTTGTTGACTAGCGGGAGAGATCAAGAGACCCAGTACTTC.

The chain recombines TRBV27 with TRBJ2-1; 8 nucleotides match TRBD2. Germline CDR1 and CDR2: MNHEY and SMNVEV (reference sequence). The CDR3 covers 13 residues. V dropped 7 bases and J dropped 10; count of bases not matched to a gene: 9. The CDR3 DNA sequence: TGTGCCAGCACCCCGGGGGCGGGAGGCGAGCAGTTCTTC. Protein product: CASTPGAGGEQFF.

This chain uses TRBV6-5 with TRBJ1-2, with 7 bases fitting TRBD1. Per the germline V gene, CDR1 is MNHEY and CDR2 is SVGAGI. The ends lost 6 bases at V and 1 base at J; junction bases unmatched: 8. The CDR3 is made up of 15 amino acids. The CDR3 nucleotides are TGTGCCAGCAGCCCGAGGACAGGTCTTAACTATGGCTACACCTTC. Its translation is CASSPRTGLNYGYTF.

The chain carries TRBV28 and TRBJ1-2; D not certain. The CDR3 covers 17 residues. V was cut by 10 bases and J by 7 bases, with 31 bases left in between. Germline values: CDR1 MDHEN, CDR2 SYDVKM. CDR3 sequence: CATPNKGGSSSTGGYTF. DNA of the CDR3: TGTGCCACCCCTAACAAGGGAGGGTCTTCTAGTACGGGTGGCTACACCTTC.

This rearrangement joins TRBV12-5 to TRBJ1-5; D remains ambiguous. Deletions cut 5 bases from V and 1 base from J, with 15 bases between. The CDR3 is made up of 16 amino acids. Germline V lookup: CDR1 LGHNT, CDR2 FRNRAP. CDR3 coding DNA: TGTGCTAGTGGTCCGCGTGAGGGCGAGAGCAATCAGCCCCAGCATTTT. This gives the protein CASGPREGESNQPQHF.

The chain combines TRBV19 with TRBJ1-2, with D unclear. This CDR3 comprises 13 residues. With 6 bases removed from V and 4 bases from J, the gap between germline ends came to 12 bases. Germline CDR1 is LNHDA and CDR2 is SQIVND (reference sequence). Here the CDR3 DNA reads TGTGCCAGTAGCCCTCGAGGAAGCTATGGCTACACCTTC. The encoded protein is CASSPRGSYGYTF.